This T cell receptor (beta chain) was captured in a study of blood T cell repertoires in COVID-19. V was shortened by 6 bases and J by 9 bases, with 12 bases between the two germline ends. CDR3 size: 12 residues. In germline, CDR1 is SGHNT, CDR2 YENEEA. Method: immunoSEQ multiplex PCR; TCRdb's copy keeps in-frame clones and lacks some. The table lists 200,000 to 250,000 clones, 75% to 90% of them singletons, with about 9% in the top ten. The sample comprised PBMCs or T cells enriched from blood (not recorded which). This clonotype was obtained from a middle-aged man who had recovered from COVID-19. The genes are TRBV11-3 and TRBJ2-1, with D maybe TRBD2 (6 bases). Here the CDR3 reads CASRLNGGEQFF. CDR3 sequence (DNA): TGTGCCAGCAGACTAAACGGGGGTGAGCAGTTCTTC. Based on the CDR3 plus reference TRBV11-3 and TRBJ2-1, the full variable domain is EAGVVQSPRYKIIEKKQPVAFWCNPISGHNTLYWYLQNLGQGPELLIRYENEEAVDDSQLPKDRFSAERLKGVDSTLKIQPAELGDSAVYLCASRLNGGEQFFGPGTRLTVL.